What follows is one TCR beta chain and its context. This clone occurred once. Which antigen it targets is not known. The sample holds no much larger clone one base away, and base qualities are not on file. The CDR1 and CDR2 encoded by the germline V gene are SGDLS and YYNGEE. The CDR3 runs 14 residues from the cysteine to the phenylalanine. Just CDR3 DNA is preserved here, 42 bases in frame from base 1. The V and J ends are trimmed by 1 base and 5 bases, leaving 10 bases between them. The source of the sample is a study of blood T cell repertoires in COVID-19 (TCRdb year 2020). Describing the broader study: The collaborator samples originated in the United States, Italy and Spain and spanned the acute and convalescent phases of COVID-19. Samples were obtained from the ongoing ImmuneRACE study (first 160 participants) and from some 1,300 subjects provided by 6 global collaborators. A freely available public database, intended as a resource for researchers studying the immune response to SARS-CoV-2, is where the repertoires were released. A de-identified subject ID, COVID-19 status, age in years and sex were almost always included in the sample metadata. HLA class I and class II types, where available, came from metadata supplied by the sample provider rather than from assay-based typing. Subjects who had been exposed to COVID-19, were actively infected with it, or had recovered from it provided the deeply sampled blood TCRbeta repertoires that made up the dataset. The material from the prospective study consisted of cDNA or gDNA derived from T cells, B-cell-depleted T cells, or PBMCs.

Broad study findings and their caveats: The amount of clinical and demographic metadata varied by source and participant and was provided uncurated.

Each collaborating institution followed its own protocols to collect whole blood in K2EDTA tubes. For TCRbeta analysis, collaborator samples were shipped as frozen whole blood, as isolated PBMCs, or as DNA extracted from either sample type. TCRbeta CDR3 regions were amplified from genomic DNA by means of the immunoSEQ Assay, a bias-controlled multiplex PCR. The paper's processing steps were these. The number of nucleated cells in each sample was estimated by amplification of reference gene primers within the assay. Sequence reads were collapsed and filtered to measure the absolute abundance of every unique TCRbeta CDR3 rearrangement. For each sample, productive Simpson clonality was calculated by taking the square root of Simpson's diversity index across productive rearrangements. TCRdb mirrors the immuneACCESS table, restricted to in-frame sequences. Some clones are absent from its copies; in checked studies, under half trace to an unresolved V gene, and the reason for the others is unknown. Clone size and V and J calls were adopted from that table, with D and trimming inferred from the DNA. The sample table holds about 25,000 clones, of which 65% to 90% were seen once. 6.5% of the sample is in the top ten clones.

The V gene is TRBV9 and the J gene is TRBJ2-1, with the D gene call left open. This sequence was found in a man in his sixties or seventies with acute or convalescent COVID-19. Sequences were obtained from peripheral blood. The sequenced DNA: TGTGCCAGCAGCGTACTTCCGAGGAACAATGAGCAGTTCTTC. It specifies CASSVLPRNNEQFF.